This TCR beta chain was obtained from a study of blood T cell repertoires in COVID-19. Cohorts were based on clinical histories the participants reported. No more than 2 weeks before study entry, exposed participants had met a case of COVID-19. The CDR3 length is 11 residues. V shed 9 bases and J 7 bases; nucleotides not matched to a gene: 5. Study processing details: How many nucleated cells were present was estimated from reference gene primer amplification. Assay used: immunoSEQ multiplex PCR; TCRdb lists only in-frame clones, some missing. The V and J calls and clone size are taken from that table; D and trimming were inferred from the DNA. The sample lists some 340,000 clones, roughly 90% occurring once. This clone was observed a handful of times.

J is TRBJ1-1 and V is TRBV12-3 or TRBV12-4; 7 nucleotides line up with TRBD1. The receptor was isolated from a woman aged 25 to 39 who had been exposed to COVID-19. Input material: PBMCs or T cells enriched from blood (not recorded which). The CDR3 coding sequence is TGTGCCAGTCAGGGGGTCATTGAAGCTTTCTTT. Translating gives CASQGVIEAFF.